This T cell receptor beta chain was obtained from a study of Ad26.COV2.S vaccination and SARS-CoV-2 variants. General observations from the study: Spike-specific CD8+ and CD4+ T cell responses reportedly showed substantial breadth after vaccination.

In germline, CDR1 is SGHDT, CDR2 YYEEEE. This CDR3 has 15 residues. V was trimmed by 1 base and J by 4 bases, leaving 14 bases between them. Repertoires were generated with immunoSEQ multiplex PCR, while TCRdb's copy carries only in-frame clones and drops some. The sample yields roughly 100,000 clones, around 81% seen once. With respect to this clone: Antigen unknown.

The sequence came from a human donor who had recovered from COVID-19. The chain uses TRBV5-6 and TRBJ1-2; D is undetermined. The sample in question was peripheral blood, obtained after recovery from COVID-19. CDR3 in amino acids: CASSLNSGRGYGYTF. DNA of the CDR3: TGTGCCAGCAGCTTGAACTCCGGACGGGGCTATGGCTACACCTTC.